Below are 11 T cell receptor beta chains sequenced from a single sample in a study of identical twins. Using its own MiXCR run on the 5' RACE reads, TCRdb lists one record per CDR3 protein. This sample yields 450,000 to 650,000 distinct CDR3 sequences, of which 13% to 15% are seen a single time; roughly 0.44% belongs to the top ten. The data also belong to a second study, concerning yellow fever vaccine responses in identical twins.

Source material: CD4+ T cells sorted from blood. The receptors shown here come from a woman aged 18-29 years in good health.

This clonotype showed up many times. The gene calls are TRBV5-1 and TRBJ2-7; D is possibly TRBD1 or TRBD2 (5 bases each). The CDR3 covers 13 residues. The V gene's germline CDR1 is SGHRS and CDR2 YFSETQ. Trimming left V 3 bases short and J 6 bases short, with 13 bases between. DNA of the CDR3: TGCGCCAGCAGCTACGGGGCTGAAGTCGAGCAGTACTTC. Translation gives CASSYGAEVEQYF.

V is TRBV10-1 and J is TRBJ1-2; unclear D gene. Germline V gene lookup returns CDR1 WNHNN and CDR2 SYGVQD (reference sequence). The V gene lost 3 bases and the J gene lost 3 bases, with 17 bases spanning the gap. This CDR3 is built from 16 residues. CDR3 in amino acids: CASSEDSGSQDYGYTF. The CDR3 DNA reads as TGCGCCAGCAGTGAAGACTCGGGCTCTCAGGACTATGGCTACACCTTC.

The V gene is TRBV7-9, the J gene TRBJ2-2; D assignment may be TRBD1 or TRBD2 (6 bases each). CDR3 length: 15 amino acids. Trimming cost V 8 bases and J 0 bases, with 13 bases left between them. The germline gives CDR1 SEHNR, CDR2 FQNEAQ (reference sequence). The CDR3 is CASQPGGANTGELFF. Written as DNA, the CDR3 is TGTGCCAGCCAACCCGGGGGCGCGAACACCGGGGAGCTGTTTTTT.

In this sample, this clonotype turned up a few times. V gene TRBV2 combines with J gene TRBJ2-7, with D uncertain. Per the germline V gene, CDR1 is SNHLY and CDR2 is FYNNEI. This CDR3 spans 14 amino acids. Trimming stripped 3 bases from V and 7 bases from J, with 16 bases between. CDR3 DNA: TGTGCCAGCAGTGAGGCACTCTTAGTATCGGAGCAGTACTTC. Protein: CASSEALLVSEQYF. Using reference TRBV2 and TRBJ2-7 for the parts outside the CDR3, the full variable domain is EPEVTQTPSHQVTQMGQEVILRCVPISNHLYFYWYRQILGQKVEFLVSFYNNEISEKSEIFDDQFSVERPDGSNFTLKIRSTKLEDSAMYFCASSEALLVSEQYFGPGTRLTVT.

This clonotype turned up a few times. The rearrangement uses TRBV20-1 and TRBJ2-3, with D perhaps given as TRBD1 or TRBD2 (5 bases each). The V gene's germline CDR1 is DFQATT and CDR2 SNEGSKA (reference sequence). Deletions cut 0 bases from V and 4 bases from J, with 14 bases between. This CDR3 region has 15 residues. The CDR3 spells CSARDFEGSPDTQYF. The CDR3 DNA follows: TGCAGTGCTAGAGATTTTGAGGGGAGCCCAGATACGCAGTATTTT.

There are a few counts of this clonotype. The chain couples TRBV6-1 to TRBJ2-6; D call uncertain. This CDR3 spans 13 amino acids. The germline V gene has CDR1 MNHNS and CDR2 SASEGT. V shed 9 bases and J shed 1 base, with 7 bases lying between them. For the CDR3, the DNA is TGTGCCAGGGGCTCTTCTGGGGCCAACGTCCTGACTTTC. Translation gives CARGSSGANVLTF.

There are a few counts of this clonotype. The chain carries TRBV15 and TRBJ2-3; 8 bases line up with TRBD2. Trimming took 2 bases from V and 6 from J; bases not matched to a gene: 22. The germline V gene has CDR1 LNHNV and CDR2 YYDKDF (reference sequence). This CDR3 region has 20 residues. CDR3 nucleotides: TGTGCCACCAGCAGATTAGGGACTAGGGTGGGGGCCACCGAACCCGATACGCAGTATTTT. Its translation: CATSRLGTRVGATEPDTQYF.

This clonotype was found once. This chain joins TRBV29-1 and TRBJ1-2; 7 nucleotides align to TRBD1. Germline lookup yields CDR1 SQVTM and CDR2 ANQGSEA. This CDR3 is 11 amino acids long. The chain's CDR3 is CSSGTVDGYTF. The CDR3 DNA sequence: TGCAGTTCCGGGACAGTCGATGGCTACACCTTC.

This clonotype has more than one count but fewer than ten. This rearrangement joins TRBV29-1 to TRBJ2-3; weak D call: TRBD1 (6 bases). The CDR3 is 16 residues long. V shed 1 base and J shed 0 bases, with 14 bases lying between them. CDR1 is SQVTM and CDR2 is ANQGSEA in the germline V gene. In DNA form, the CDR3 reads TGCAGCGTTGAAGGAGCGGTACAGGGAAGCACAGATACGCAGTATTTT. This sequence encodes CSVEGAVQGSTDTQYF.

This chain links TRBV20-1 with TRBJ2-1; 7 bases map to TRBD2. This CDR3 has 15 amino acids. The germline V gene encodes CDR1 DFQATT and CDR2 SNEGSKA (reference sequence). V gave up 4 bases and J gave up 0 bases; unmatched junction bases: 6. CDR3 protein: CSAIGASGSYNEQFF. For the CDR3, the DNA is TGCAGTGCTATCGGGGCTAGCGGCTCCTACAATGAGCAGTTCTTC.

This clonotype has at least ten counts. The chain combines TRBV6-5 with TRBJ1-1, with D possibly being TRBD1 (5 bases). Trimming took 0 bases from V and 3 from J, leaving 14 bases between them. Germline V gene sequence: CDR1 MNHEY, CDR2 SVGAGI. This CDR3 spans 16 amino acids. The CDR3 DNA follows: TGTGCCAGCAGTTACTCGGGGCCACCTGGGGACACTGAAGCTTTCTTT. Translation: CASSYSGPPGDTEAFF.